A single sample is the source of the 24 T cell receptor beta chains below, sequenced in a study of siplizumab effects on memory and regulatory T cells. Sequencing was performed with immunoSEQ multiplex PCR; in TCRdb, only in-frame clones are kept and a portion is missing. The sample has about 120,000 clones, around 94% seen once; the top ten hold roughly 1.8%. Sequenced: non-Treg CD4+ T cells sorted from blood. The source of these receptors is a human donor in good health.

The genes are TRBV18 and TRBJ1-4, with D tentatively TRBD1 (6 bases). The CDR3 runs to 18 residues. The germline V gene encodes CDR1 KGHSH and CDR2 LQKENI. The V gene lost 0 bases and the J gene lost 0 bases, with 14 bases spanning the gap. CDR3 coding DNA: TGTGCCAGCTCACCACCCGGGACAAACCCATCAACTAATGAAAAACTGTTTTTT. It translates to CASSPPGTNPSTNEKLFF.

The V call is TRBV6-6, the J call TRBJ1-4; 8 positions agree with TRBD1. The CDR3 extends over 15 amino acids. The ends lost 2 bases at V and 7 bases at J; junction bases unmatched: 6. Germline lookup yields CDR1 MNHNY and CDR2 SVGAGI (reference sequence). The chain's CDR3 is CASSYPGQGAEKLFF. The CDR3 DNA is TGTGCCAGCAGTTACCCCGGTCAGGGGGCTGAAAAACTGTTTTTT.

This clone was picked up one time. This chain links TRBV7-3 with TRBJ2-5; 11 bases match TRBD2. Unmatched junction bases numbered 4, after V lost 5 bases and J lost 2 bases. Germline V gene data show CDR1 as SGHTA and CDR2 as FQGTGA. CDR3 length: 15 residues. CDR3 amino acids: CASSQGLAAQETQYF. DNA of the CDR3: TGTGCCAGCAGCCAGGGACTAGCGGCTCAAGAGACCCAGTACTTC.

CDR3 in amino acids: CASSSDRGETQYF. CDR3 in DNA: TGTGCCAGCAGTTCCGACAGGGGTGAGACCCAGTACTTC. This rearrangement joins TRBV6-1 to TRBJ2-5, with 8 bases that match TRBD1. The CDR3 is made up of 13 amino acids. V lost 5 bases to trimming and J lost 5 bases; unmatched junction nucleotides: 4. Germline-derived CDR1 and CDR2 are MNHNS and SASEGT.

This chain links TRBV5-1 with TRBJ2-3; D gene ambiguous. Germline V gene lookup returns CDR1 SGHRS and CDR2 YFSETQ. The germline V and J ends were trimmed by 1 base and 6 bases, with 9 bases remaining between them. This CDR3 is 13 amino acids long. The CDR3 region has the DNA TGCGCCAGCAGCTTGCTTGAAAGGGATACGCAGTATTTT. Translation: CASSLLERDTQYF. Full variable domain (remainder filled in from reference TRBV5-1 and TRBJ2-3): KAGVTQTPRYLIKTRGQQVTLSCSPISGHRSVSWYQQTPGQGLQFLFEYFSETQRNKGNFPGRFSGRQFSNSRSEMNVSTLELGDSALYLCASSLLERDTQYFGPGTRLTVL.

In DNA form, the CDR3 reads TGCGCCAGCAGTGAGTCGAACGGGGGAGGTAGAGAGACCCAGTACTTC. This gives the protein CASSESNGGGRETQYF. The chain joins TRBV10-1 to TRBJ2-5; a weak D match, TRBD2 (6 bases). Germline lookup yields CDR1 WNHNN and CDR2 SYGVQD (reference sequence). Trimming cost V 0 bases and J 4 bases, with 15 bases left between them. The CDR3 has 16 residues.

The chain carries TRBV10-3 and TRBJ2-7; tentative D call: TRBD1 (6 bases). Germline V lookup: CDR1 ENHRY, CDR2 SYGVKD. This CDR3 is 14 amino acids long. Trimming cost V 3 bases and J 1 base, with 10 bases left between them. CDR3 in DNA: TGTGCCATCAGTGACGGGACATCTTCCTACGAGCAGTACTTC. Residues: CAISDGTSSYEQYF.

This clone appeared once. The chain uses TRBV5-1 and TRBJ1-5; no definite D call. This CDR3 spans 13 amino acids. The germline V and J ends were trimmed by 3 bases and 9 bases, with 13 bases remaining between them. From germline, CDR1 is SGHRS and CDR2 YFSETQ. The CDR3 DNA reads TGCGCCAGCAGCTGGGCCGGGGAATGGCCCCAGCATTTT. Translated, it gives CASSWAGEWPQHF. The full variable domain, with the rest looked up from reference TRBV5-1 and TRBJ1-5, is KAGVTQTPRYLIKTRGQQVTLSCSPISGHRSVSWYQQTPGQGLQFLFEYFSETQRNKGNFPGRFSGRQFSNSRSEMNVSTLELGDSALYLCASSWAGEWPQHFGDGTRLSIL.

The rearrangement uses TRBV27 and TRBJ2-7; 11 positions agree with TRBD1. After removal of 3 bases from V and 6 bases from J, the junction contained 7 bases not matched to a gene. Per the germline V gene, CDR1 is MNHEY and CDR2 is SMNVEV (reference sequence). This CDR3 contains 15 residues. This chain's CDR3 is CASSFYGQGASEQYF. The CDR3 DNA reads TGTGCCAGCAGTTTCTACGGACAGGGGGCGAGCGAGCAGTACTTC.

This clone was recorded only once. The chain has TRBV10-3 and TRBJ2-6; D gene uncertain. Germline-derived CDR1 and CDR2 are ENHRY and SYGVKD. V was pared by 6 bases and J by 4 bases, with 13 bases between. CDR3 length equals 15 residues. The CDR3 DNA reads TGTGCCATCAGCGAGGTCCTGGCCGGGGCCAACGTCCTGACTTTC. Amino acids: CAISEVLAGANVLTF.

Notes on this clone: The same CDR3 is also encoded by other DNA sequences in this sample. The chain employs TRBV5-1 and TRBJ2-3; D uncertain. The V end lost 3 bases, the J end lost 3 bases, and 2 bases lay between the germline ends. Germline CDR1 SGHRS, CDR2 YFSETQ. This CDR3 region has 11 residues. This CDR3 is CASSSTDTQYF. The CDR3 nucleotides are TGCGCCAGCAGCTCAACAGATACGCAGTATTTT.

This rearrangement joins TRBV6-9 to TRBJ2-2; D is perhaps TRBD2 (5 bases). Germline assignment: CDR1 MNHGY and CDR2 SVAAGI. V lost 2 bases and J 5 bases, leaving 15 bases between the germline ends. This CDR3 spans 16 amino acids. The CDR3 reads CASSYQLVTQTGELFF. The CDR3 DNA reads as TGTGCCAGCAGTTATCAACTAGTGACGCAGACCGGGGAGCTGTTTTTT.

The chain recombines TRBV9 with TRBJ2-5, with D perhaps matching TRBD2 (7 bases). Germline V CDR1 and CDR2: SGDLS, YYNGEE. This CDR3 is built from 15 residues. V dropped 3 bases and J dropped 5 bases, with 17 bases sitting between them. The chain's CDR3 is CASSAYSGGGETQYF. In DNA, the CDR3 is TGTGCCAGCAGCGCCTACTCGGGGGGCGGGGAGACCCAGTACTTC.

V is TRBV5-1 and J is TRBJ2-2, with a possible D match to TRBD1 (5 bases). Looked up from germline, CDR1 is SGHRS and CDR2 is YFSETQ. The CDR3 has 16 amino acids. Trimming took off 1 base at V and 5 bases at J, with 15 bases between the two ends. The CDR3 sequence is CASSLSQGFRTGELFF. CDR3 coding DNA: TGCGCCAGCAGCTTGTCGCAGGGATTTCGGACCGGGGAGCTGTTTTTT.

CDR3 loop: CASSQSATSGNEQFF. The CDR3, as DNA: TGTGCCAGCAGCCAATCGGCGACTAGCGGGAATGAGCAGTTCTTC. V is TRBV16 and J is TRBJ2-1; 10 positions match TRBD2. CDR1 KGHSY and CDR2 FQNENV come from the germline V gene. J lost 7 bases, V lost 0 bases, and 3 bases had no gene match. CDR3 length equals 15 residues.

CDR3 coding DNA: TGTGCCAGCAGCTTAATTTGGAGCAATCAGCCCCAGCATTTT. This encodes CASSLIWSNQPQHF. V gene TRBV7-2 combines with J gene TRBJ1-5; D call uncertain. Trimming removed 2 bases from V and 1 base from J, with 6 bases in between. This CDR3 is built from 14 residues. Germline CDR1 reads SGHTA; CDR2 reads FQGNSA.

The CDR3 DNA follows: TGCAGCGTTGTGGGGCAGGGGAGCGCCAAAAACATTCAGTACTTC. Translated: CSVVGQGSAKNIQYF. The V call is TRBV29-1, the J call TRBJ2-4, with a tentative D call TRBD1 (6 bases). V was shortened by 4 bases and J by 1 base, with 14 bases between the two germline ends. The CDR3 totals 15 residues. The germline gives CDR1 SQVTM, CDR2 ANQGSEA.

This clone came up once. The chain links TRBV7-6 to TRBJ2-5, with D possibly TRBD1 on 5 matching bases. Trimming shortened V by 2 bases and J by 6 bases, and 13 bases separated the two germline ends. CDR1 is SGHVS, CDR2 FNYEAQ, per germline. CDR3 size: 14 residues. The CDR3 here is CASSLRGQGQTQYF. In DNA, the CDR3 is TGTGCCAGCAGCTTAAGGGGTCAGGGTCAGACCCAGTACTTC.

This clone was detected only a few times. The chain employs TRBV19 and TRBJ2-4; D is unresolved. CDR1 and CDR2 from the germline V gene are LNHDA and SQIVND (reference sequence). V shed 6 bases and J shed 0 bases, with 9 bases lying between them. The CDR3 contains 14 residues. CDR3 loop: CASRESLAKNIQYF. The CDR3 region has the DNA TGTGCCAGTAGGGAGTCTCTAGCCAAAAACATTCAGTACTTC. Variable domain in full (rest from reference TRBV19 and TRBJ2-4): DGGITQSPKYLFRKEGQNVTLSCEQNLNHDAMYWYRQDPGQGLRLIYYSQIVNDFQKGDIAEGYSVSREKKESFPLTVTSAQKNPTAFYLCASRESLAKNIQYFGAGTRLSVL.

The chain is built from TRBV5-1 and TRBJ2-5; D unclear. This CDR3 spans 11 amino acids. Deletions cut 4 bases from V and 5 bases from J, with 6 bases between. The germline V gene encodes CDR1 SGHRS and CDR2 YFSETQ. The CDR3 region has the DNA TGCGCCAGCAGCATTCAGGAGACCCAGTACTTC. Translated: CASSIQETQYF.

V gene TRBV7-2 combines with J gene TRBJ2-3; D unresolved. The CDR3 has 13 amino acids. Germline V gene data show CDR1 as SGHTA and CDR2 as FQGNSA. The V gene lost 3 bases and the J gene lost 7 bases, with 11 bases spanning the gap. The CDR3 coding sequence is TGTGCCAGCAGCTTCGACCCCCCAAATACGCAGTATTTT. This codes for CASSFDPPNTQYF.

The rearrangement uses TRBV6-5 and TRBJ1-1; D not certain. The CDR3 extends over 12 amino acids. Germline lookup yields CDR1 MNHEY and CDR2 SVGAGI. V gave up 7 bases and J gave up 11 bases, with 17 bases separating them. The CDR3 region is CASTAPMVGAFF. CDR3 in DNA: TGTGCCAGCACCGCCCCTATGGTGGGGGCTTTCTTT.

The genes are TRBV10-1 and TRBJ2-2; 9 bases line up with TRBD1. The CDR3 is 13 amino acids. Unmatched junction bases numbered 4, after V lost 6 bases and J lost 8 bases. The germline V gene has CDR1 WNHNN and CDR2 SYGVQD (reference sequence). The CDR3 DNA reads TGCGCCAGCAGGGGACAGGGTTCGGGGGAGCTGTTTTTT. Translating gives CASRGQGSGELFF.

This chain connects TRBV19 to TRBJ2-3; weak D call: TRBD1 (5 bases). Trimming cost V 5 bases and J 5 bases, with 20 bases left between them. This CDR3 has 16 amino acids. CDR1 LNHDA and CDR2 SQIVND come from the germline V gene (reference sequence). This CDR3 reads CASSAHPTDRGDTQYF. The CDR3 nucleotides are TGTGCCAGTAGTGCCCATCCAACCGATAGGGGAGATACGCAGTATTTT.